The text below deals with one T cell receptor (beta chain). This record comes from a study of blood T cell repertoires in COVID-19. Turning to the study itself: Collection of acute and convalescent COVID-19 samples took place in the United States, Italy and Spain. The analysed material was cDNA or gDNA that came from T cells, B-cell-depleted T cells, or PBMCs.

Assay used: immunoSEQ multiplex PCR; TCRdb lists only in-frame clones, some missing. Counted here are fewer than 450,000 clones, about 90% occurring once; the ten biggest clones make up roughly 1%. CDR3 size: 13 residues. Germline V gene sequence: CDR1 SGHNT, CDR2 YYREEE (reference sequence). V lost 4 bases, J lost 5 bases, and 11 bases lay in between. Two negative PCRs, clearance, or symptom resolution had been documented for recovered Cohort 3 donors. Sequenced material: PBMCs or T cells enriched from blood (not recorded which). This TCR came from a woman in her 30s who had recovered from COVID-19. The rearrangement joins TRBV5-4 to TRBJ2-3, with a tentative D call TRBD1 (6 bases). CDR3 DNA sequence: TGTGCCAGCAGCCTTACAGGGATAGATACGCAGTATTTT. It specifies CASSLTGIDTQYF.